This entry is about one T cell receptor beta chain. Its antigen is still unknown. The data originate from a study of T cell responses to AZD1222 COVID-19 vaccine. Study-wide findings and caveats: The donor group comprised mostly white British people and more females; the analysis possibly underestimated clonal diversity.

V lost 6 bases to trimming and J lost 8 bases; unmatched junction nucleotides: 8. Germline CDR1 is MNHNY and CDR2 is SVGAGI (reference sequence). The CDR3 extends over 13 amino acids. TCRdb's copy holds only in-frame clones and misses some; the assay was immunoSEQ multiplex PCR. The profile shows around 130,000 clones, 91% of them singletons. The clonotype was recovered from an adult who received the MenACWY meningococcal vaccine as a control. The chain employs TRBV6-6 and TRBJ1-2; TRBD1 aligns across 8 bases. Source: peripheral blood, taken 28 days after the second dose of the MenACWY control vaccine. The CDR3 region has the DNA TGTGCCAGCAGAGAGCAGGGGGCTAGAGGCTACACCTTC. Translating it yields CASREQGARGYTF.